This T cell receptor beta chain comes out of a study of OX40 agonist ivuxolimab in advanced cancers. Background on the study: Enrolled patients in dose escalation had cancers that were hepatocellular carcinoma, melanoma, renal cell or head and neck cancer. Three dose-escalation patients had partial responses: one with hepatocellular carcinoma and two with cutaneous melanoma.

Notes on the study in general: Part of the nonresponder group also had normalized T-cell clonal expansion that was low. More expanded clones were seen, on average, in CD8+ T cells than in CD4+.

CDR1 DFQATT and CDR2 SNEGSKA come from the germline V gene (reference sequence). Trimming stripped 1 base from V and 7 bases from J, with 5 bases between. This CDR3 has 11 residues. TCRdb's table, derived via immunoSEQ multiplex PCR, lists solely in-frame clones and lacks some. The sample records under 20,000 clones, roughly 89% being singletons. About this clone itself: Its antigen is not identified.

The input for sequencing was CD4+ or CD8+ T cells sorted from blood, taken in a trial of the OX40 agonist ivuxolimab. This chain uses TRBV20-1 with TRBJ1-3; D is possibly TRBD1 (5 bases). The TCR comes from an adult with an advanced solid tumor such as melanoma, head and neck, liver or kidney cancer. CDR3 sequence: CSARAGNTIYF. The CDR3 coding sequence is TGCAGTGCTAGAGCAGGGAACACCATATATTTT.